The 3 T cell receptor beta chains in this list originate from one sample, sequenced in a study of blood T cell repertoires in COVID-19. Repertoires were generated with immunoSEQ multiplex PCR, while TCRdb's copy carries only in-frame clones and drops some. The table lists fewer than 250,000 clones, around four fifths of them singletons, with approximately 0.97% in the top ten. Sequencing was done on a sample of peripheral blood. All receptors come from a man aged 55 to 70 with COVID-19, enrolled during active disease.

This clone was recorded only once. The genes are TRBV7-6 and TRBJ1-4; D not certain. This CDR3 comprises 15 residues. Germline CDR1 and CDR2: SGHVS and FNYEAQ. The V end was cut by 4 bases, the J end by 5 bases, with 14 bases between. The CDR3 reads CASSSISTRNEKLFF. DNA of the CDR3: TGTGCCAGCAGCTCCATTTCGACAAGAAATGAAAAACTGTTTTTT.

The genes are TRBV5-4 and TRBJ1-1; TRBD1 is a possible D gene (5 bases). CDR1 and CDR2 (germline): SGHNT, YYREEE (reference sequence). The ends were cut back, 4 bases at V and 3 bases at J, with 28 bases in the middle. The CDR3 is made up of 19 amino acids. The DNA of the CDR3 is TGTGCCAGCAGCCCGTACGGGGGGTTCGGGCTACGGTGGGACACTGAAGCTTTCTTT. This translates into CASSPYGGFGLRWDTEAFF.

V usage is TRBV27 and J usage is TRBJ2-1; 10 bases agree with TRBD1. With 10 bases clipped from V and 7 bases from J, the junction kept 13 bases outside the gene matches. There are 15 residues in the CDR3. In germline, CDR1 is MNHEY, CDR2 SMNVEV (reference sequence). CDR3 sequence (DNA): TGTGCCACCACCCCCCCGGGACAGGGGCGGAATGAGCAGTTCTTC. Translating gives CATTPPGQGRNEQFF.